Listed here are 22 T cell receptor beta chains from one sample, sequenced in a study of blood T cell repertoires in COVID-19. Repertoires were generated with immunoSEQ multiplex PCR, while TCRdb's copy carries only in-frame clones and drops some. The table records tens of thousands of clones, 65% to 90% of them present only once. Sequencing was done on a sample of peripheral blood. These receptors were taken from a man aged 45-60 years with COVID-19, enrolled during active disease.

The V and J genes are TRBV4-2 and TRBJ2-3; 8 bases are shared with TRBD2. Looked up from germline, CDR1 is LGHNA and CDR2 is YNFKEQ. This CDR3 has 14 residues. The junction had 6 bases not matched to a gene; V was cut back by 8 bases and J by 2 bases. The CDR3 spells CASQLADPTDTQYF. CDR3 nucleotide sequence: TGTGCCAGCCAACTAGCGGATCCCACAGATACGCAGTATTTT.

The V and J genes are TRBV25-1 and TRBJ1-1; possible D gene TRBD1, 6 bases. Germline CDR1 and CDR2: MGHDK and SYGVNS. V dropped 3 bases and J dropped 5 bases, with 13 bases sitting between them. This CDR3 spans 14 amino acids. CDR3 nucleotides: TGTGCCAGCAGTGACCTCTCAGGGGAGACTGAAGCTTTCTTT. This codes for CASSDLSGETEAFF.

The chain employs TRBV7-5 and TRBJ1-5. TRBV7-5 is deemed a pseudogene. The length of the CDR3 is 10 residues. In DNA, the CDR3 is TGTGCCAGAATAGATCAGCCCCAGCATTTT. Protein: CARIDQPQHF.

The chain recombines TRBV7-8 with TRBJ1-2; TRBD1 matches 7 bases. Germline values: CDR1 SGHVS, CDR2 FQNEAQ. This CDR3 contains 12 residues. V shed 8 bases and J 8 bases; nucleotides not matched to a gene: 8. The CDR3 is CASGKGAGGYTF. The CDR3 DNA sequence: TGTGCCAGCGGCAAGGGGGCGGGCGGCTACACCTTC.

This clone was detected only once. The rearrangement uses TRBV5-1 and TRBJ1-4, with D possibly matching TRBD1 (5 bases). This CDR3 comprises 15 residues. Trimming left V 7 bases short and J 1 base short, with 14 bases between. The germline gives CDR1 SGHRS, CDR2 YFSETQ. CDR3 DNA sequence: TGCGCCAGCTTCCCCGGAGGGGAAACTAATGAAAAACTGTTTTTT. Translating gives CASFPGGETNEKLFF.

The rearrangement uses TRBV24-1 and TRBJ2-7; TRBD2 aligns across 8 bases. The CDR3 loop spans 13 amino acids. Germline V CDR1 and CDR2: KGHDR, SFDVKD. Germline trimming cut 6 bases from V and 3 bases from J; bases unmatched to any gene: 3. The CDR3 spells CATSNSGSYEQYF. CDR3 DNA sequence: TGTGCCACCAGTAACAGCGGGAGCTACGAGCAGTACTTC.

The CDR3 bases are TGTGCCTGGAGTGTTAAACAGGGCCCCCAGCATTTT. Protein sequence: CAWSVKQGPQHF. The chain uses TRBV30 and TRBJ1-5; D perhaps matches TRBD1 (6 bases). The V and J ends lost 0 bases and 10 bases respectively, with 10 bases between them. Germline V gene sequence: CDR1 GTSNPN, CDR2 SVGIG (reference sequence). This CDR3 has 12 residues.

This clone came up once. This chain connects TRBV21-1 to TRBJ1-2. TRBV21-1 is designated a pseudogene. CDR3 length: 15 residues. The CDR3 reads CASRLRAHSTDGYTF. The CDR3 DNA is TGTGCCAGCAGATTGAGGGCCCACTCGACCGATGGCTACACCTTC.

This chain uses TRBV7-6 with TRBJ2-1; weak D call: TRBD2 (5 bases). Germline CDR1 SGHVS, CDR2 FNYEAQ. Trimming shortened V by 2 bases and J by 4 bases, and 9 bases separated the two germline ends. This CDR3 spans 14 amino acids. The CDR3 nucleotides read TGTGCCAGCAGCTTAAGGACTTCTTACAATGAGCAGTTCTTC. It encodes CASSLRTSYNEQFF.

The chain couples TRBV5-5 to TRBJ2-7, with 10 positions matching TRBD1. CDR1 SGHKS and CDR2 YYEKEE come from the germline V gene (reference sequence). This CDR3 spans 16 amino acids. V lost 7 bases and J lost 2; bases outside the gene matches: 12. CDR3 region: CASRREFGQGAYEQYF. The CDR3 DNA follows: TGTGCCAGCCGCCGTGAGTTCGGACAGGGGGCCTACGAGCAGTACTTC.

A single count supports this clone. The chain combines TRBV4-3 with TRBJ2-1; TRBD2 agrees at 8 bases. V shed 2 bases and J 1 base; nucleotides not matched to a gene: 4. Germline lookup yields CDR1 LGHNA and CDR2 YSLEER. This CDR3 region has 16 residues. CDR3 bases: TGCGCCAGCAGCCAATCAGCGGGAGAGTCCTACAATGAGCAGTTCTTC. Protein sequence: CASSQSAGESYNEQFF.

The count of this clone is one. The rearrangement joins TRBV3-1 (or the pseudogene TRBV3-2) to TRBJ1-1, with 9 positions matching TRBD1. The length of the CDR3 is 13 residues. V was clipped by 3 bases and J by 4 bases; unmatched bases: 0. Germline V gives CDR1 LGHDT, CDR2 YNNKEL (reference sequence). The CDR3 nucleotides read TGTGCCAGCAGCCAGGGACAGGGCACTGAAGCTTTCTTT. Residues: CASSQGQGTEAFF.

V and J are TRBV5-1 and TRBJ2-5; TRBD2 matches 8 bases. Gene TRBJ2-7 matches the end of the DNA better, so the J call may be wrong. Germline CDR1 and CDR2: SGHRS and YFSETQ. CDR3 length: 16 residues. CDR3 in DNA: TGCGCCAGCAGCCCGCTAGGACTAGCTGGGATCTACGAGCAGTACTTC. Protein sequence: CASSPLGLAGIYEQYF.

The sample holds one count of this clone. CDR3: CASSKQGSYEQYF. The CDR3 coding sequence is TGTGCCAGCAGCAAACAGGGGAGTTACGAGCAGTACTTC. The chain is built from TRBV11-3 and TRBJ2-7, with 7 positions matching TRBD1. Germline CDR1 is SGHNT and CDR2 is YENEEA. The CDR3 spans 13 residues. Unmatched junction bases numbered 5, after V lost 5 bases and J lost 4 bases.

By sample fraction, this clone is medium-sized. The CDR3 DNA is TGTGCCAGCAGTTTTATCAGGGGAGGGGATCAGCCCCAGCATTTT. This encodes CASSFIRGGDQPQHF. The V gene is TRBV28, the J gene TRBJ1-5, with D perhaps matching TRBD1 (6 bases). CDR1 and CDR2 from the germline V gene are MDHEN and SYDVKM. The CDR3 runs to 15 residues. V lost 3 bases, J lost 5 bases, and 14 bases lay in between. The variable domain in full, completed from reference TRBV28 and TRBJ1-5, reads DVKVTQSSRYLVKRTGEKVFLECVQDMDHENMFWYRQDPGLGLRLIYFSYDVKMKEKGDIPEGYSVSREKKERFSLILESASTNQTSMYLCASSFIRGGDQPQHFGDGTRLSIL.

This chain joins TRBV5-1 and TRBJ2-7; 11 bases are a match to TRBD2. V was clipped by 1 base and J by 3 bases; unmatched bases: 9. The CDR3 runs to 17 residues. Germline-derived CDR1 and CDR2 are SGHRS and YFSETQ. The CDR3 sequence is CASSLSGASGRSYEQYF. In nucleotides, the CDR3 is TGCGCCAGCAGCTTGAGTGGTGCTAGCGGGAGGAGCTACGAGCAGTACTTC.

The CDR3 loop reads CASSFSGGQTATNEKLFF. In DNA, the CDR3 is TGCGCCAGCAGCTTTTCGGGAGGACAGACCGCAACTAATGAAAAACTGTTTTTT. This rearrangement joins TRBV5-1 to TRBJ1-4; a possible D gene is TRBD1 (6 bases). From germline, CDR1 is SGHRS and CDR2 YFSETQ. Trimming left V 2 bases short and J 0 bases short, with 17 bases between. The CDR3 loop spans 18 amino acids.

V usage is TRBV5-1 and J usage is TRBJ2-7; D ambiguous. The germline gives CDR1 SGHRS, CDR2 YFSETQ. This CDR3 comprises 14 residues. V gave up 0 bases and J gave up 2 bases, with 9 bases separating them. The CDR3 DNA reads as TGCGCCAGCAGCTTGGACCTGAGCCCCTACGAGCAGTACTTC. It is translated as CASSLDLSPYEQYF.

The table lists this clone with a few counts. The rearrangement links TRBV5-1 to TRBJ2-7, with a tentative D call TRBD1 (5 bases). V lost 5 bases and J lost 5, with 26 bases in between. CDR1 SGHRS and CDR2 YFSETQ come from the germline V gene. This CDR3 is built from 17 residues. CDR3 DNA sequence: TGCGCCAGCAGATCCGAACCCTCTCTCCTCCCAGGGAACGAGCAGTACTTC. Translating gives CASRSEPSLLPGNEQYF.

This chain joins TRBV6-5 and TRBJ1-2; 10 nucleotides match TRBD1. The CDR3 spans 14 residues. V gave up 0 bases and J gave up 13 bases; unmatched junction bases: 8. In germline, CDR1 is MNHEY, CDR2 SVGAGI. The CDR3 sequence is CASSYSGTGVLGTF. CDR3 bases: TGTGCCAGCAGTTACTCCGGGACAGGGGTTTTAGGCACCTTC.

This clone came up once. V gene TRBV5-5 combines with J gene TRBJ1-2; unclear D gene. With 4 bases removed from V and 3 bases from J, the gap between germline ends came to 19 bases. Germline CDR1 and CDR2: SGHKS and YYEKEE (reference sequence). The CDR3 totals 16 residues. CDR3 in DNA: TGTGCCAGCAGCCCAGGAGGAGGACGTAACTACTATGGCTACACCTTC. This gives the protein CASSPGGGRNYYGYTF.

The chain employs TRBV7-9 and TRBJ2-1; 12 bases fit TRBD2. CDR1 is SEHNR and CDR2 is FQNEAQ in the germline V gene (reference sequence). The CDR3 loop spans 16 amino acids. The junction had 9 bases not matched to a gene; V was cut back by 5 bases and J by 7 bases. The CDR3 loop is CASSPGLAGPHNEQFF. The CDR3, as DNA: TGTGCCAGCAGCCCCGGACTAGCGGGACCCCATAATGAGCAGTTCTTC.